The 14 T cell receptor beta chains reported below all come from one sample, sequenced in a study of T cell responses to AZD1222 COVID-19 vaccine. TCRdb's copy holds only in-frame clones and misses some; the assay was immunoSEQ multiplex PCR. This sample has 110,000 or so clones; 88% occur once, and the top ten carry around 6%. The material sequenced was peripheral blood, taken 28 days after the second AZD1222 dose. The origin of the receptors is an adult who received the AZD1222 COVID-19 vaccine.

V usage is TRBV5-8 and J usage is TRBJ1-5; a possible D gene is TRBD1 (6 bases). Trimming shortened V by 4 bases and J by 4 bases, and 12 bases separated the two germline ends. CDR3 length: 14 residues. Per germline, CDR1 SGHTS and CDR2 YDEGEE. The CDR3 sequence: CASSGRGANQPQHF. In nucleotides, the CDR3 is TGTGCCAGCAGCGGGCGGGGGGCAAATCAGCCCCAGCATTTT.

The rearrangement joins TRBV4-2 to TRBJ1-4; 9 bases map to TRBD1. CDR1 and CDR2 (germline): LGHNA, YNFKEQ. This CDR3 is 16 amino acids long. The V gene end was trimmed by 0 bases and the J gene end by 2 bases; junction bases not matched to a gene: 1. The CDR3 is CASSQEGTGTNEKLFF. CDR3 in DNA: TGTGCCAGCAGCCAAGAGGGGACAGGGACTAATGAAAAACTGTTTTTT.

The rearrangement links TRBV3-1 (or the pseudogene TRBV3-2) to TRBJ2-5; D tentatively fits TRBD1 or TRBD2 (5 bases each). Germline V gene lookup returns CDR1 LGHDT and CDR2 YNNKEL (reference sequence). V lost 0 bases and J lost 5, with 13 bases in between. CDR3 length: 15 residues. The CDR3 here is CASSQDSRREETQYF. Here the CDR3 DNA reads TGTGCCAGCAGCCAAGATTCCCGCAGGGAGGAGACCCAGTACTTC.

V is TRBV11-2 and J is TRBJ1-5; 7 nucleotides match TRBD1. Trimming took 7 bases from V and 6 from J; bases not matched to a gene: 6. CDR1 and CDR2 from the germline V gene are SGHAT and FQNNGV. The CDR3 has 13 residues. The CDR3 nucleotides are TGTGCCAGCAAGGGGGCCGAGGGTCAGCCCCAGCATTTT. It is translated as CASKGAEGQPQHF.

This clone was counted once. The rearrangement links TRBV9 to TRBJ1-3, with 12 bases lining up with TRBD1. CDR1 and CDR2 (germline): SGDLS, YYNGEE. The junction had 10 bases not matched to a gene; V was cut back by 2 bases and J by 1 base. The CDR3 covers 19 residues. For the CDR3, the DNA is TGTGCCAGCAGCGTGGGGACAGGGGGCCTAACCCTTTCTGGAAACACCATATATTTT. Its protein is CASSVGTGGLTLSGNTIYF.

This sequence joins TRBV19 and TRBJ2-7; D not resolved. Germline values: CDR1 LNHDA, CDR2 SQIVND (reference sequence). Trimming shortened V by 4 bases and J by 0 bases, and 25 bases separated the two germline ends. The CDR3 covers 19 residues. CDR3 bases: TGTGCCAGTAGTAACTCCCCCTTGGACCCTTTTTCTAGCTCCTACGAGCAGTACTTC. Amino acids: CASSNSPLDPFSSSYEQYF.

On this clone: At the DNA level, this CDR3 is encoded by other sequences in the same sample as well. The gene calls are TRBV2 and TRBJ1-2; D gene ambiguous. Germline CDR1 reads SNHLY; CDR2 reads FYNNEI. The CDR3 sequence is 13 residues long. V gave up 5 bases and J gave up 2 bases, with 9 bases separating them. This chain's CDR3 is CASSQDGNYGYTF. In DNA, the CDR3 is TGTGCCAGCAGTCAAGACGGAAACTATGGCTACACCTTC.

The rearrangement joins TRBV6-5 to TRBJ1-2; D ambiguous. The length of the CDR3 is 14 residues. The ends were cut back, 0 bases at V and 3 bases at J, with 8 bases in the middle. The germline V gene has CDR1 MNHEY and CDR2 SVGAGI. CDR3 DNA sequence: TGTGCCAGCAGTTACTCGACGGGTGACTATGGCTACACCTTC. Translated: CASSYSTGDYGYTF.

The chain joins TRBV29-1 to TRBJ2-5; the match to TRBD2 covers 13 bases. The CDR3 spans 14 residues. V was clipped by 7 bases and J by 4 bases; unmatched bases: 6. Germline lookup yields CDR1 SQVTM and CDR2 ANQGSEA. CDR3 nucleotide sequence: TGCAGCGCATCCGGGACTAGCGGGGTAGAGACCCAGTACTTC. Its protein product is CSASGTSGVETQYF.

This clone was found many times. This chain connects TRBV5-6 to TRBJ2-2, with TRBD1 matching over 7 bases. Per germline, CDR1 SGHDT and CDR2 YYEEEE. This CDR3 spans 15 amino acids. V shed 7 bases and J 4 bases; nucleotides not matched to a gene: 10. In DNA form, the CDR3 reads TGTGCCAGCGAAGCCATCCCAGGGGGCACCGGGGAGCTGTTTTTT. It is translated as CASEAIPGGTGELFF.

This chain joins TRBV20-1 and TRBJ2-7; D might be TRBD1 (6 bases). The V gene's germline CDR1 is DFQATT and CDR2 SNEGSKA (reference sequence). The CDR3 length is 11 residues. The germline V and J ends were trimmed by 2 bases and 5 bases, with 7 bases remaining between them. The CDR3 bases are TGCAGTGCTAGACAGGGGCACGAGCAGTACTTC. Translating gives CSARQGHEQYF.

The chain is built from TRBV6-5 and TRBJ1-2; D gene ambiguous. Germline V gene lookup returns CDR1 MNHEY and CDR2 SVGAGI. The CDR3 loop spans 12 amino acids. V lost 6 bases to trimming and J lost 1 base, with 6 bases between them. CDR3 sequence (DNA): TGTGCCAGCAGAACTTTTAACTATGGCTACACCTTC. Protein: CASRTFNYGYTF.

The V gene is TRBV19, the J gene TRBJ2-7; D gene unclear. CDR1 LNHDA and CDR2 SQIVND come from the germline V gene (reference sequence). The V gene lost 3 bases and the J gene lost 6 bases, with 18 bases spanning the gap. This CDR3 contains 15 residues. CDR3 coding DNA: TGTGCCAGTAGTATCGGGTACGGCGTGTCGGGCGAGCAGTACTTC. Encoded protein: CASSIGYGVSGEQYF.

CDR3 protein: CASSLAGSQTQYF. The CDR3, as DNA: TGTGCCAGCAGCCTAGCGGGGTCGCAGACCCAGTACTTC. This chain connects TRBV6-2 or TRBV6-3 to TRBJ2-5, with 9 bases that match TRBD2. CDR3 length: 13 amino acids. Trimming at V came to 6 bases and at J to 6 bases, leaving 5 bases not matched to a gene. Germline V gene lookup returns CDR1 MNHEY and CDR2 SVGEGT.